The clone carrying this TCR beta chain was counted a few times. Antigen unknown. The sample is drawn from a study of T cell repertoires in cytomegalovirus infection. In the study overall: Signatures in public TCR beta sequences pointed to both CMV infection and matching HLA type.

Germline trimming cut 8 bases from V and 6 bases from J; bases unmatched to any gene: 9. This CDR3 contains 13 residues. Germline CDR1 reads MNHNS; CDR2 reads SASEGT. A single record per CDR3 protein comes from TCRdb applying MiXCR to the reads. The sample contains approximately 990,000 distinct CDR3 sequences, around 32% of which appear only once. Sample: cultured CD8+ T cells from PBMCs, taken from culture after CMV antigen stimulation. The source of this sequence is a human donor in good health (CMV status not recorded). Some clones in this sample may be carry-over from other donors' samples. The V gene is TRBV6-1, the J gene TRBJ2-7, with 8 positions matching TRBD1. The CDR3 DNA is TGTGCCAGCTCATGGGGACAGGCCGGCGAGCAGTACTTC. This codes for CASSWGQAGEQYF.